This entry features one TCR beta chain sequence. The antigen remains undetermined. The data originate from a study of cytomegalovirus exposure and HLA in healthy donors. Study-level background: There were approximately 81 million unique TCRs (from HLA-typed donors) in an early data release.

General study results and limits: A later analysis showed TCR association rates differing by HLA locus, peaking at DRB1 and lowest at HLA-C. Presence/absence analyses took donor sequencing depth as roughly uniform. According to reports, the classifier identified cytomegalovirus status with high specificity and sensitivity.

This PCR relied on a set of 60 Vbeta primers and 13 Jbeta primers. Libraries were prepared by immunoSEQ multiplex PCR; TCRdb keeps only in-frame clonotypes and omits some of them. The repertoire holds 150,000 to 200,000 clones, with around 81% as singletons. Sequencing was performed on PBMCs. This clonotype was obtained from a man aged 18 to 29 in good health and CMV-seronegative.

In DNA, the CDR3 is TGTGCCAGCAGTCAGGCAGGGGGCACAGATACGCAGTATTTT. It specifies CASSQAGGTDTQYF. J is TRBJ2-3 and V is TRBV7-6; D perhaps matches TRBD1 (6 bases). From germline, CDR1 is SGHVS and CDR2 FNYEAQ. The CDR3 length is 14 residues. Trimming pared 6 bases from V and 1 base from J, leaving 11 bases between.